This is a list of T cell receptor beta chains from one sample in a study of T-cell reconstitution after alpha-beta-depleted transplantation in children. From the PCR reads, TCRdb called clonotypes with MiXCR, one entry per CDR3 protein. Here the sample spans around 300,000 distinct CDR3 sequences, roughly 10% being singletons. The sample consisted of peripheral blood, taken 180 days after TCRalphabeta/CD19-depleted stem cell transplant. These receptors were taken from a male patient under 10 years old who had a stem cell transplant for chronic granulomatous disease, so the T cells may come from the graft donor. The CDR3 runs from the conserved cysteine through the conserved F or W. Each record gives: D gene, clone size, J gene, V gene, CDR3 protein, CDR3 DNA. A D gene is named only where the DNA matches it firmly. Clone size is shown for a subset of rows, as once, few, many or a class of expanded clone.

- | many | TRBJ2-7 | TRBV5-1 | CASSPIGGPEEQYF | TGCGCCAGCAGCCCCATCGGAGGGCCGGAGGAGCAGTACTTC
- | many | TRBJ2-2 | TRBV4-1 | CASSQEGQERTPGSCFF | -
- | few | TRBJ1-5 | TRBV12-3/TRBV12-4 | CASSREKNQPQHF | TGTGCCAGCAGTCGCGAAAAGAATCAGCCCCAGCATTTT
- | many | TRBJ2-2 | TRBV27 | CASSLQGSGELFF | TGTGCCAGCAGCCTACAGGGCTCCGGGGAGCTGTTTTTT
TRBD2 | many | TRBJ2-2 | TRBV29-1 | CSVEGIAGDNTGELFF | TGCAGCGTTGAGGGGATAGCGGGAGATAACACCGGGGAGCTGTTTTTT
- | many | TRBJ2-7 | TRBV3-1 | CASSQSMVAYEQYF | TGTGCCAGCAGTCAATCGATGGTGGCCTACGAGCAGTACTTC
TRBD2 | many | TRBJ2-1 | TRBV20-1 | CSARDSSGRIGEQFF | TGCAGTGCTAGAGATTCTAGCGGGAGGATTGGAGAGCAGTTCTTC
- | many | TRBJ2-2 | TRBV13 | CASRPIMGTGELFF | TGTGCCAGCAGACCCATCATGGGTACCGGGGAGCTGTTTTTT
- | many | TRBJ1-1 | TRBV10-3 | CAISDHRVRGGTEAFF | TGTGCCATCAGTGATCACCGAGTAAGAGGAGGGACTGAAGCTTTCTTT
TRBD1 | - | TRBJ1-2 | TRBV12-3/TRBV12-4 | CASSPGQGENGYTF | TGTGCCAGCAGTCCCGGACAGGGAGAAAATGGCTACACCTTC
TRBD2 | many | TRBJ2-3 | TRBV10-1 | CASSGSGRLIDTQYF | TGCGCCAGCAGTGGTAGCGGGAGATTAATTGATACGCAGTATTTT
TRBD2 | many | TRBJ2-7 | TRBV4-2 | CASSRLSGSGGNEQYF | TGTGCCAGCAGCCGTCTAAGCGGGAGCGGTGGCAACGAGCAGTACTTC
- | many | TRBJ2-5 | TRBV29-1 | CGGGRGGETQYF | TGCGGGGGCGGTAGGGGAGGAGAGACCCAGTACTTC
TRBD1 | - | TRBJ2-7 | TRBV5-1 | CASTAQGASYEQYF | TGCGCCAGCACGGCACAGGGGGCTTCCTACGAGCAGTACTTC
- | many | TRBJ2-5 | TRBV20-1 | CSARDPQQETQYF | TGCAGTGCTAGAGATCCTCAGCAAGAGACCCAGTACTTC
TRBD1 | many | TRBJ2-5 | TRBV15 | CATSNGTVQETQYF | TGTGCCACCAGCAATGGGACAGTCCAAGAGACCCAGTACTTC
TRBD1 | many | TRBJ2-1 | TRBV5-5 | CASTLTRDSYNEQFF | TGTGCCAGCACCCTGACCCGGGACAGCTACAATGAGCAGTTCTTC
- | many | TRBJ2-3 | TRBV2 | CASSGWRTASDTQYF | TGTGCCAGCAGTGGTTGGCGGACAGCCTCAGATACGCAGTATTTT
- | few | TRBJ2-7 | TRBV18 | CASAKVDSYHYEQYF | TGTGCCAGCGCAAAAGTTGACAGTTACCACTACGAGCAGTACTTC
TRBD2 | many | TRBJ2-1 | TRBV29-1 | CSVDGGSNEQFF | TGCAGCGTTGATGGCGGGAGTAATGAGCAGTTCTTC
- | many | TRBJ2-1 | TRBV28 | CASSLSPGGLSSGEQFF | TGTGCCAGCAGTTTATCCCCGGGCGGACTTAGTTCCGGTGAGCAGTTCTTC
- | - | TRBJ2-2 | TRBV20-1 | CSATSGLGGGNTGELFF | TGCAGTGCCACGAGCGGCCTCGGTGGAGGAAACACCGGGGAGCTGTTTTTT
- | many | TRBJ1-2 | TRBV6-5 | CASRSIGYGYTF | TGTGCCAGCAGGAGCATTGGCTATGGCTACACCTTC
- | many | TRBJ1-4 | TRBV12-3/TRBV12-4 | CASSLLVGDEKLFF | TGTGCCAGCAGTCTCCTCGTGGGAGATGAAAAACTGTTTTTT
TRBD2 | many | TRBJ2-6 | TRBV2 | CASSGIGTSGLRANVLTF | TGTGCCAGCAGTGGGATCGGGACTAGCGGGTTAAGAGCCAACGTCCTGACTTTC
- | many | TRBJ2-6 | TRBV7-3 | CASRDGSSGANVLTF | TGTGCCAGCCGGGACGGTAGCTCTGGGGCCAACGTCCTGACTTTC
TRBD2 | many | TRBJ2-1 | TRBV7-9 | CASSTTSDNEQFF | TGTGCCAGCAGCACTACTAGCGACAATGAGCAGTTCTTC